This record concerns one T cell receptor (beta chain) sequence. Its matching antigen is unknown. Specified time point: peripheral blood 6 weeks after treatment start. These data originate in a study of PD-L1 blockade in urothelial cancer. Overall study context: In about 2014, patients got going on atezolizumab, taking 1,200 mg intravenously every 3 weeks. Most patients, about 85% of the roughly 29, were males with bladder-origin cancer. Investigators checked blood 3 weeks (second dose) and 6 weeks after treatment start.

Looked up from germline, CDR1 is MGHDK and CDR2 is SYGVNS. The CDR3 has 13 residues. Trimming shortened V by 1 base and J by 5 bases, and 8 bases separated the two germline ends. Only in-frame clones appear in the TCRdb table, and some are missing; sequencing was by immunoSEQ multiplex PCR. This sample has about 44,000 clones, with roughly nine tenths found just once. General observations from the study: Enhanced expansion of tumor-associated blood clones at 3 weeks characterized durable-benefit patients.

Sequenced material: PBMCs, taken around atezolizumab (anti-PD-L1) treatment. The gene calls are TRBV25-1 and TRBJ2-5; D is undetermined. This receptor was taken from a man in his sixties or seventies with urothelial cancer. The CDR3 here is CASSESPRETQYF. CDR3 nucleotide sequence: TGTGCCAGCAGTGAATCCCCCCGGGAGACCCAGTACTTC.